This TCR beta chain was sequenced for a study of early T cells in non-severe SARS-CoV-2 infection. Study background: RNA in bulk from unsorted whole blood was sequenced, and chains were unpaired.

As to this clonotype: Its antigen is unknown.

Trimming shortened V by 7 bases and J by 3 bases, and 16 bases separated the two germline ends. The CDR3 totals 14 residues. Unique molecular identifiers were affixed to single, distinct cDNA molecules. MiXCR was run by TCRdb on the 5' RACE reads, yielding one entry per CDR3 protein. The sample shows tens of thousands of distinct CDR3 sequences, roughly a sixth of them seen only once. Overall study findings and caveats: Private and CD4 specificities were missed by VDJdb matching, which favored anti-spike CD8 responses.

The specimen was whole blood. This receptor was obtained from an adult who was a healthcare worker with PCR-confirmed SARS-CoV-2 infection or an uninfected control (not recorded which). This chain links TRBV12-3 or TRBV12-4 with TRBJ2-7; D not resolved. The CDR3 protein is CASTPGSGFYEQYF. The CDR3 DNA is TGTGCCAGCACCCCCGGATCCGGCTTCTACGAGCAGTACTTC.